The 29 T cell receptor beta chains presented below share a single source sample, sequenced in a study of blood T cell repertoires in COVID-19. Clones were sequenced by immunoSEQ multiplex PCR, and TCRdb holds only the in-frame ones, with some missing. The data hold over 250,000 clones, with about 89% observed a single time. Sequencing was performed on PBMCs or T cells enriched from blood (not recorded which). The receptors come from a man aged 40-49 years who had recovered from COVID-19.

This clone was seen a handful of times. The V call is TRBV11-2, the J call TRBJ2-7; 9 nucleotides align to TRBD2. This CDR3 region has 17 residues. Losses at the gene ends were 4 bases for V and 5 bases for J; bases not matched to a gene: 15. The germline V gene encodes CDR1 SGHAT and CDR2 FQNNGV. CDR3 DNA sequence: TGTGCCAGCAGCTCCCCGAGGGGTAGCGGGAGTTCCCACGAGCAGTACTTC. It codes for CASSSPRGSGSSHEQYF.

The chain recombines TRBV9 with TRBJ2-7; 14 bases align to TRBD2. With 3 bases clipped from V and 2 bases from J, the junction kept 7 bases outside the gene matches. Germline CDR1 is SGDLS and CDR2 is YYNGEE. The length of the CDR3 is 17 residues. The CDR3 DNA is TGTGCCAGCAGCGCGGGACTAGCGGGAGAGTTTCCCTACGAGCAGTACTTC. This gives the protein CASSAGLAGEFPYEQYF.

The rearrangement uses TRBV12-3 or TRBV12-4 and TRBJ2-5; no firm D call. There are 13 residues in the CDR3. V lost 2 bases and J lost 2, with 6 bases in between. The CDR3 nucleotides are TGTGCCAGCAGTTTATTCAGTCAAGAGACCCAGTACTTC. It codes for CASSLFSQETQYF.

The rearrangement joins TRBV5-1 to TRBJ1-4; D remains ambiguous. V lost 3 bases, J lost 0 bases, and 9 bases lay in between. CDR1 and CDR2 (germline): SGHRS, YFSETQ. This CDR3 has 15 residues. CDR3 sequence reads: CASSYLGATNEKLFF. CDR3 DNA: TGCGCCAGCAGCTACCTGGGAGCAACTAATGAAAAACTGTTTTTT.

The chain is built from TRBV7-2 and TRBJ2-2; weak D call: TRBD1 (6 bases). This CDR3 has 14 amino acids. Trimming removed 1 base at V and 4 bases at J, with 7 bases between. The germline V gene has CDR1 SGHTA and CDR2 FQGNSA. The CDR3 reads CASSLEGGTGELFF. CDR3 nucleotides: TGTGCCAGCAGCTTAGAAGGGGGCACCGGGGAGCTGTTTTTT.

This sequence joins TRBV10-1 and TRBJ2-7; a possible D gene is TRBD1 (5 bases). Germline assignment: CDR1 WNHNN and CDR2 SYGVQD (reference sequence). The CDR3 runs 16 residues. The germline V and J ends were trimmed by 3 bases and 5 bases, with 20 bases remaining between them. CDR3 amino acids: CASSDGASWASDEQYF. As DNA, the CDR3 is TGCGCCAGCAGTGATGGGGCGTCTTGGGCCTCGGACGAGCAGTACTTC.

The V and J genes are TRBV7-9 and TRBJ2-7, with 11 bases identical to TRBD2. Trimming removed 3 bases from V and 4 bases from J; junction bases left unmatched: 8. The CDR3 spans 16 residues. Germline loops: CDR1 SEHNR, CDR2 FQNEAQ (reference sequence). The CDR3 bases are TGTGCCAGCAGCTTGACGATAGCGGGGGGGCGATACGAGCAGTACTTC. Residues: CASSLTIAGGRYEQYF.

The J gene is TRBJ1-1, the V gene TRBV18, with D maybe TRBD1 (5 bases). The germline V and J ends were trimmed by 4 bases and 5 bases, with 14 bases remaining between them. The CDR3 extends over 14 amino acids. The germline gives CDR1 KGHSH, CDR2 LQKENI. The CDR3 DNA reads TGTGCCAGCTCACTATTACGGGGGGATACTGAAGCTTTCTTT. Amino acids: CASSLLRGDTEAFF.

The chain carries TRBV28 and TRBJ2-2, with 7 bases identical to TRBD1. Germline V gene lookup returns CDR1 MDHEN and CDR2 SYDVKM. The CDR3 runs 14 residues. The J segment lost 4 bases and the V segment lost 3 bases, leaving 2 bases of the junction unmatched. CDR3 amino acids: CASSLTGITGELFF. The CDR3 DNA reads TGTGCCAGCAGTTTGACAGGGATCACCGGGGAGCTGTTTTTT.

This clone was found once. J is TRBJ2-7 and V is TRBV28; TRBD1 aligns across 7 bases. CDR1 MDHEN and CDR2 SYDVKM come from the germline V gene. The CDR3 length is 13 residues. V shed 7 bases and J 7 bases; nucleotides not matched to a gene: 10. In DNA, the CDR3 is TGTGCCAGCATTAGGGGGCCTTTGGGGGAGCAGTACTTC. It codes for CASIRGPLGEQYF.

The rearrangement joins TRBV6-5 to TRBJ2-5; TRBD1 might be the D (7 bases). Germline loops: CDR1 MNHEY, CDR2 SVGAGI. The CDR3 sequence is 14 residues long. Deletions cut 6 bases from V and 3 bases from J, with 14 bases between. In DNA form, the CDR3 reads TGTGCCAGCAGGCGGGGACAGAGGAAAGAGACCCAGTACTTC. As protein: CASRRGQRKETQYF.

The J gene is TRBJ2-7, the V gene TRBV18; 9 bases line up with TRBD1. Trimming took 1 base from V and 5 from J; bases not matched to a gene: 6. This CDR3 is 15 amino acids long. The germline gives CDR1 KGHSH, CDR2 LQKENI. The chain's CDR3 is CASSPQSRQGDEQYF. The CDR3 DNA sequence: TGTGCCAGCTCACCACAAAGCAGACAGGGGGACGAGCAGTACTTC. The whole variable domain, filled in from reference TRBV18 and TRBJ2-7, reads NAGVMQNPRHLVRRRGQEARLRCSPMKGHSHVYWYRQLPEEGLKFMVYLQKENIIDESGMPKERFSAEFPKEGPSILRIQQVVRGDSAAYFCASSPQSRQGDEQYFGPGTRLTVT.

The genes are TRBV24-1 and TRBJ2-7; 15 bases map to TRBD2. Germline assignment: CDR1 KGHDR and CDR2 SFDVKD. The junction had 6 bases not matched to a gene; V was cut back by 4 bases and J by 0 bases. This CDR3 is built from 18 residues. CDR3 region: CATSEGLAGGRYSYEQYF. CDR3 DNA sequence: TGTGCCACCAGTGAGGGACTAGCGGGAGGCCGATACTCCTACGAGCAGTACTTC.

This rearrangement joins TRBV7-2 to TRBJ1-5, with no clear D. CDR3 length equals 12 residues. CDR1 SGHTA and CDR2 FQGNSA come from the germline V gene. V lost 7 bases to trimming and J lost 6 bases, with 10 bases between them. CDR3 amino acids: CASTVLGQPQHF. The DNA of the CDR3 is TGTGCCAGCACTGTGCTAGGTCAGCCCCAGCATTTT.

This clone was counted ten times or more. This chain joins TRBV6-4 and TRBJ2-3; 8 bases line up with TRBD2. V dropped 0 bases and J dropped 4; count of bases not matched to a gene: 0. CDR1 MRHNA and CDR2 SNTAGT come from the germline V gene. This CDR3 region has 14 residues. The CDR3 bases are TGTGCCAGCAGTGACTCGCGGGGGGCAGATACGCAGTATTTT. This translates into CASSDSRGADTQYF.

The chain employs TRBV14 and TRBJ2-3, with D possibly matching TRBD1 (6 bases). From germline, CDR1 is SGHDN and CDR2 FVKESK. Trimming left V 6 bases short and J 0 bases short, with 10 bases between. The CDR3 extends over 14 amino acids. The CDR3 DNA is TGTGCCAGCAGACCCAGGGGTAGCACAGATACGCAGTATTTT. This gives the protein CASRPRGSTDTQYF.

The V gene is TRBV14, the J gene TRBJ2-6; D not resolved. This CDR3 is 16 amino acids long. Germline V lookup: CDR1 SGHDN, CDR2 FVKESK. Trimming pared 2 bases from V and 2 bases from J, leaving 10 bases between. The CDR3 sequence: CASSQNLAAGANVLTF. In DNA form, the CDR3 reads TGTGCCAGCAGCCAAAACCTTGCGGCTGGGGCCAACGTCCTGACTTTC. Variable domain in full (rest from reference TRBV14 and TRBJ2-6): EAGVTQFPSHSVIEKGQTVTLRCDPISGHDNLYWYRRVMGKEIKFLLHFVKESKQDESGMPNNRFLAERTGGTYSTLKVQPAELEDSGVYFCASSQNLAAGANVLTFGAGSRLTVL.

This clone was observed a single time. The J gene is TRBJ2-1, the V gene TRBV30; TRBD2 matches at 16 bases. The length of the CDR3 is 17 residues. The ends lost 6 bases at V and 7 bases at J; junction bases unmatched: 12. The V gene's germline CDR1 is GTSNPN and CDR2 SVGIG (reference sequence). CDR3 sequence: CACLEAGLAGGRNEQFF. Here the CDR3 DNA reads TGTGCCTGCCTCGAGGCGGGACTAGCGGGGGGGCGGAATGAGCAGTTCTTC.

The chain combines TRBV9 with TRBJ1-2; D possibly corresponds to TRBD1 (6 bases). The CDR3 is 11 amino acids. CDR1 is SGDLS and CDR2 is YYNGEE in the germline V gene. V lost 4 bases to trimming and J lost 8 bases, with 9 bases between them. CDR3 sequence reads: CASSSQGGYTF. The CDR3 DNA follows: TGTGCCAGCAGCTCCCAGGGGGGCTACACCTTC.

This chain joins TRBV13 and TRBJ1-2; possible D gene TRBD1, 6 bases. The ends were cut back, 2 bases at V and 4 bases at J, with 11 bases in the middle. This CDR3 is built from 14 residues. Germline assignment: CDR1 PRHDT and CDR2 FYEKMQ (reference sequence). In DNA, the CDR3 is TGTGCCAGCAGCTTACAGGGGACCCTCTATGGCTACACCTTC. It specifies CASSLQGTLYGYTF.

The V and J genes are TRBV19 and TRBJ1-1; TRBD1 aligns across 7 bases. V was pared by 8 bases and J by 0 bases, with 9 bases of the junction left unmatched. CDR1 is LNHDA and CDR2 is SQIVND in the germline V gene (reference sequence). The CDR3 contains 15 residues. The CDR3 coding sequence is TGTGCCAGTGGCCCGGGACAGCTAGTGAACACTGAAGCTTTCTTT. Protein sequence: CASGPGQLVNTEAFF. The complete variable domain, with remaining parts taken from reference TRBV19 and TRBJ1-1, reads DGGITQSPKYLFRKEGQNVTLSCEQNLNHDAMYWYRQDPGQGLRLIYYSQIVNDFQKGDIAEGYSVSREKKESFPLTVTSAQKNPTAFYLCASGPGQLVNTEAFFGQGTRLTVV.

The chain has TRBV19 and TRBJ2-1; TRBD2 agrees at 12 bases. The length of the CDR3 is 18 residues. CDR1 is LNHDA, CDR2 SQIVND, per germline (reference sequence). Trimming at V came to 7 bases and at J to 4 bases, leaving 14 bases not matched to a gene. The CDR3 here is CASKPGLAGRGGYNEQFF. The CDR3 DNA reads as TGTGCCAGTAAGCCGGGACTAGCGGGCCGTGGGGGTTACAATGAGCAGTTCTTC.

The V gene is TRBV6-1, the J gene TRBJ1-3; D gene unclear. The CDR3 sequence is 12 residues long. V was clipped by 3 bases and J by 5 bases, with 5 bases between them. CDR1 is MNHNS, CDR2 SASEGT, per germline. CDR3 sequence: CASSDERNTIYF. CDR3 coding DNA: TGTGCCAGCAGTGACGAGAGAAACACCATATATTTT.

This chain joins TRBV10-2 and TRBJ2-2; possible D gene TRBD2, 6 bases. Germline CDR1 is WSHSY and CDR2 is SAAADI. V was cut by 5 bases and J by 1 base, with 14 bases left in between. The CDR3 sequence is 16 residues long. CDR3 protein: CASSPRVSGNTGELFF. CDR3 DNA: TGCGCCAGCAGTCCTCGGGTTAGCGGGAACACCGGGGAGCTGTTTTTT.

V usage is TRBV10-3 and J usage is TRBJ2-1; 8 positions match TRBD2. The ends lost 10 bases at V and 5 bases at J; junction bases unmatched: 7. The CDR3 spans 13 residues. Germline assignment: CDR1 ENHRY and CDR2 SYGVKD. The CDR3 reads CATLGREDNEQFF. CDR3 in DNA: TGTGCCACCTTGGGGCGGGAGGACAATGAGCAGTTCTTC.

The rearrangement uses TRBV6-1 and TRBJ1-4; TRBD1 aligns across 7 bases. From germline, CDR1 is MNHNS and CDR2 SASEGT. V was clipped by 2 bases and J by 5 bases; unmatched bases: 5. This CDR3 is 15 amino acids long. CDR3 protein: CASSEQGGVNEKLFF. The DNA of the CDR3 is TGTGCCAGCAGTGAACAGGGGGGAGTGAATGAAAAACTGTTTTTT.

In regard to this clone: Mismatch with germline at one junction end may stem from a read error. The gene calls are TRBV11-2 and TRBJ1-1; D call uncertain. CDR3 length: 13 residues. Germline V lookup: CDR1 SGHAT, CDR2 FQNNGV. The CDR3 sequence is CASSFGRLPEAFF. The CDR3 DNA sequence: TGTGCCAGCAGCTTCGGTCGACTTCCTGAGGCTTTCTTT.

The rearrangement links TRBV7-3 to TRBJ1-1; D gene ambiguous. The V end lost 1 base, the J end lost 2 bases, and 8 bases lay between the germline ends. This CDR3 is 14 amino acids long. Per germline, CDR1 SGHTA and CDR2 FQGTGA. The CDR3 nucleotides read TGTGCCAGCAGCTTAAGGCCCAAAAACACTGAAGCTTTCTTT. It yields the protein CASSLRPKNTEAFF.

Here the CDR3 DNA reads TGTGCCAGCAGCCAAAGGTTTTCCGGGACTAGCGGGGGGGCCGTAATCTTCTACGAGCAGTACTTC. Amino acids: CASSQRFSGTSGGAVIFYEQYF. The rearrangement uses TRBV3-1 (or the pseudogene TRBV3-2) and TRBJ2-7; 16 positions agree with TRBD2. V lost 2 bases to trimming and J lost 3 bases; unmatched junction nucleotides: 19. The CDR3 extends over 22 amino acids. CDR1 is LGHDT, CDR2 YNNKEL, per germline (reference sequence).